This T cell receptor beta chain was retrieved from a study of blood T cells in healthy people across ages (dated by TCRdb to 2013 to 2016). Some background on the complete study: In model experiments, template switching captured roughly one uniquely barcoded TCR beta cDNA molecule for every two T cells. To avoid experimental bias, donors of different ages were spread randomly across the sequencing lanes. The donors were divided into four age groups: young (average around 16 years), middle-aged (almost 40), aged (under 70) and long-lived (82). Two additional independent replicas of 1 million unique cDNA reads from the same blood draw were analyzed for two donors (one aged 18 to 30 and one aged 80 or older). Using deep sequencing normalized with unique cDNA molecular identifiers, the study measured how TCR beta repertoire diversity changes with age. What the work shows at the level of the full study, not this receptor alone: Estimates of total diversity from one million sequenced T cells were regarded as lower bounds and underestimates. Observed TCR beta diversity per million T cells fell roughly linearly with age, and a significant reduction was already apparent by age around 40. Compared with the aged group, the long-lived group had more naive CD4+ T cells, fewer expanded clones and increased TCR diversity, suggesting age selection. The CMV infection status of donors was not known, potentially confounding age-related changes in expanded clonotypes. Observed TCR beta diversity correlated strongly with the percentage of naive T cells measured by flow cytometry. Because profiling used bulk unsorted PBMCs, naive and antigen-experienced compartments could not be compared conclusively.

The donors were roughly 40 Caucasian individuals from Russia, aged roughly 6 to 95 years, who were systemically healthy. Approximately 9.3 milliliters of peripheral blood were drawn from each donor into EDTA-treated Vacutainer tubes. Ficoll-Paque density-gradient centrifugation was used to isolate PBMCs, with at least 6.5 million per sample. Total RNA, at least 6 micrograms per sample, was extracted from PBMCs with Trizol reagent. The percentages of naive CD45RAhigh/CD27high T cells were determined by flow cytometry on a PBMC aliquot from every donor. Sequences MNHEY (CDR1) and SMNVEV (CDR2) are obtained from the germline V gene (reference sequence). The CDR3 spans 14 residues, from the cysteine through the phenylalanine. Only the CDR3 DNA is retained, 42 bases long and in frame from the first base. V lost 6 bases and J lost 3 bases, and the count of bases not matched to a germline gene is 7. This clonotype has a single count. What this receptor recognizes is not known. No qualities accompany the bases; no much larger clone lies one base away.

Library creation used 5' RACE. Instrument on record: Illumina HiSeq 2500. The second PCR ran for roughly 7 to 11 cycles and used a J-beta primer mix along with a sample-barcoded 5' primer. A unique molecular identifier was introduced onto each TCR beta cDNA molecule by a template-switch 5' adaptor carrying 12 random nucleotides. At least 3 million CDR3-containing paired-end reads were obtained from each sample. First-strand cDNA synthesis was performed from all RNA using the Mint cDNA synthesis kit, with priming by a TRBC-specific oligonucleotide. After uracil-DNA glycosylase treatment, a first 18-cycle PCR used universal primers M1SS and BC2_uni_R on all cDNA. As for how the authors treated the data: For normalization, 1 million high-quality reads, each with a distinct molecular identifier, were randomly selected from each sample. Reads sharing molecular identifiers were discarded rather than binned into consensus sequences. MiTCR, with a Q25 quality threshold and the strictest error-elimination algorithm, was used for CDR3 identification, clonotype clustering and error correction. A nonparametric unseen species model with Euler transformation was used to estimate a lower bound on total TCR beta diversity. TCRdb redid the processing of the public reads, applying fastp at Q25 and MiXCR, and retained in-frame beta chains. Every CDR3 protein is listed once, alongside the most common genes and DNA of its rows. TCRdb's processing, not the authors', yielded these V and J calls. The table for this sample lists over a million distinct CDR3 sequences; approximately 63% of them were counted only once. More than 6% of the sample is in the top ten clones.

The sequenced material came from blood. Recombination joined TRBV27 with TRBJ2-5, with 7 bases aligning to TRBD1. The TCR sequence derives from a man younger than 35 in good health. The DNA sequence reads TGTGCCAGCAGCCGGGGACAGAGTAAAGAGACCCAGTACTTC. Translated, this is CASSRGQSKETQYF.